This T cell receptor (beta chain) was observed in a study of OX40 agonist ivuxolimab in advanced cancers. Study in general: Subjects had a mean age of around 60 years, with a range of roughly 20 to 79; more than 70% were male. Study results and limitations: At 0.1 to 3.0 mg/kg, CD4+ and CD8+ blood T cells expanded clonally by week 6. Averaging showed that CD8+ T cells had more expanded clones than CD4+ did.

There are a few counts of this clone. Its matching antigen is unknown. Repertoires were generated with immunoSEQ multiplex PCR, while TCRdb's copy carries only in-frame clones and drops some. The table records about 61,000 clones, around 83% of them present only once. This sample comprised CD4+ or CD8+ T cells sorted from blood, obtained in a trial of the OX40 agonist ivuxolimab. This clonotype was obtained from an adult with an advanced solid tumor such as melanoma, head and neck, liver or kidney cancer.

This chain's CDR3 is CSVELRSLRGYTF. Here the CDR3 DNA reads TGCAGCGTTGAATTAAGGAGTTTGCGTGGCTACACCTTC. This chain links TRBV29-1 with TRBJ1-2; no clear D. The V and J ends lost 2 bases and 7 bases respectively, with 14 bases between them. The CDR3 covers 13 residues. Germline V lookup: CDR1 SQVTM, CDR2 ANQGSEA.